Below, 6 T cell receptor beta chains from the same sample are listed, as sequenced in a study of T cell changes during pregnancy in multiple sclerosis (dated by TCRdb to between 2018 and 2020). The protocol used for the library was the immunoSEQ multiplex PCR assay. TCRdb obtained this table from immuneACCESS and retained in-frame rearrangements with V and J assigned. These tables miss some clones; where compared with another copy, unresolved V genes account for less than half of the shortfall, and the remainder is unexplained. For this sample there are under 95,000 clones; 94% appear just once. The leading ten clones occupy 0.99% of the sample. The material sequenced was peripheral blood, taken in the second trimester of pregnancy. The receptor set was obtained from a female donor in good health, enrolled as a control in a pregnancy study.

The V and J genes are TRBV5-6 and TRBJ2-5; TRBD2 matches 9 bases. The CDR3 sequence is 11 residues long. The V segment lost 0 bases and the J segment 14 bases; nucleotides outside the gene matches: 2. Germline V lookup: CDR1 SGHDT, CDR2 YYEEEE. The CDR3 spells CASSLEGLAYF. The CDR3 region has the DNA TGTGCCAGCAGCTTGGAGGGACTAGCATACTTC.

This chain links TRBV7-2 with TRBJ1-3; TRBD1 agrees at 7 bases. Trimming took 4 bases from V and 0 from J; bases not matched to a gene: 3. The CDR3 has 15 amino acids. Germline lookup yields CDR1 SGHTA and CDR2 FQGNSA. The CDR3 loop reads CASSWGQLSGNTIYF. In DNA, the CDR3 is TGTGCCAGCAGCTGGGGACAGCTCTCTGGAAACACCATATATTTT.

This chain links TRBV14 with TRBJ2-3; 10 nucleotides match TRBD2. Unmatched junction bases numbered 11, after V lost 5 bases and J lost 3 bases. This CDR3 contains 17 residues. Germline-derived CDR1 and CDR2 are SGHDN and FVKESK. CDR3 in amino acids: CASSVYRSGRRTDTQYF. DNA for the CDR3: TGTGCCAGCAGCGTATACCGTAGCGGGAGGCGTACAGATACGCAGTATTTT. Full variable domain (rest looked up from reference TRBV14 and TRBJ2-3): EAGVTQFPSHSVIEKGQTVTLRCDPISGHDNLYWYRRVMGKEIKFLLHFVKESKQDESGMPNNRFLAERTGGTYSTLKVQPAELEDSGVYFCASSVYRSGRRTDTQYFGPGTRLTVL.

The sample holds one count of this clone. The chain links TRBV2 to TRBJ2-1; perhaps TRBD1 as D (5 bases). This CDR3 has 13 residues. V shed 6 bases and J shed 2 bases, with 8 bases lying between them. Germline-derived CDR1 and CDR2 are SNHLY and FYNNEI. CDR3 DNA sequence: TGTGCCAGCAGGGCAGGGACCTACAATGAGCAGTTCTTC. Translating gives CASRAGTYNEQFF. Full variable domain (remainder filled in from reference TRBV2 and TRBJ2-1): EPEVTQTPSHQVTQMGQEVILRCVPISNHLYFYWYRQILGQKVEFLVSFYNNEISEKSEIFDDQFSVERPDGSNFTLKIRSTKLEDSAMYFCASRAGTYNEQFFGPGTRLTVL.

The chain couples TRBV30 to TRBJ1-5, with D unclear. Trimming stripped 6 bases from V and 2 bases from J, with 14 bases between. Germline V lookup: CDR1 GTSNPN, CDR2 SVGIG (reference sequence). The CDR3 covers 14 residues. Here the CDR3 reads CACSGGEGNQPQHF. CDR3 bases: TGTGCCTGTTCCGGTGGCGAGGGCAATCAGCCCCAGCATTTT.

This chain connects TRBV7-2 to TRBJ1-4, with D possibly matching TRBD1 (6 bases). Germline CDR1 is SGHTA and CDR2 is FQGNSA. V lost 5 bases and J 3 bases, leaving 13 bases between the germline ends. The CDR3 length is 15 residues. CDR3 sequence reads: CASSGQTGPNEKLFF. CDR3 DNA: TGTGCCAGCAGCGGCCAGACAGGCCCTAATGAAAAACTGTTTTTT.